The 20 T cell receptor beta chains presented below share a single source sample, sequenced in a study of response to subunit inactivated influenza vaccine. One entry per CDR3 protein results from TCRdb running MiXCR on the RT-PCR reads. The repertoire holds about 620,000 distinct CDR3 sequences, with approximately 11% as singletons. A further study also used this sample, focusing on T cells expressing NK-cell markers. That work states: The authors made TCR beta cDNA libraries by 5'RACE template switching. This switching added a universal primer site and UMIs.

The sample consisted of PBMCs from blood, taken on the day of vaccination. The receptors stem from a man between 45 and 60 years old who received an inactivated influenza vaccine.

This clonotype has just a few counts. For the CDR3, the DNA is TGTGCCAGCAGCGCCCGTCAAACAGCTAGCTCCTACAATGAGCAGTTCTTC. Translation: CASSARQTASSYNEQFF. The chain employs TRBV7-2 and TRBJ2-1; unclear D gene. The length of the CDR3 is 17 residues. Between the trimmed V and J ends, which lost 5 bases and 0 bases, there was a span of 17 bases. CDR1 and CDR2 from the germline V gene are SGHTA and FQGNSA.

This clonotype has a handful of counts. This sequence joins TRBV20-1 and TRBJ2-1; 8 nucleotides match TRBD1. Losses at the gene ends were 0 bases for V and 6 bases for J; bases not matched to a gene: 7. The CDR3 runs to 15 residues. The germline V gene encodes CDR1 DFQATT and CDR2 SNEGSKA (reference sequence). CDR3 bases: TGCAGTGCTAGAGATCCTCGGCAGGGGGCCAATGAGCAGTTCTTC. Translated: CSARDPRQGANEQFF.

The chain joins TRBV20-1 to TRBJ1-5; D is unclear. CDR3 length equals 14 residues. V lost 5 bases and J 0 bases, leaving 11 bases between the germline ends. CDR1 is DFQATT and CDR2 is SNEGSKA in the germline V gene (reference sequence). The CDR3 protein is CSAGFTYSNQPQHF. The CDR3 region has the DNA TGCAGTGCTGGGTTCACCTATAGCAATCAGCCCCAGCATTTT.

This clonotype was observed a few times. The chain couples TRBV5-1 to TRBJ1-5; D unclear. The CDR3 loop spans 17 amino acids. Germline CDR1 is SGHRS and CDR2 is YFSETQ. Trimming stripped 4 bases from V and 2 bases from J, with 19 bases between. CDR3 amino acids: CASSPLPQDRGNQPQHF. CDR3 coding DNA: TGCGCCAGCAGCCCATTACCCCAGGATCGCGGCAATCAGCCCCAGCATTTT. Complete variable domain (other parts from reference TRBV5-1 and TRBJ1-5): KAGVTQTPRYLIKTRGQQVTLSCSPISGHRSVSWYQQTPGQGLQFLFEYFSETQRNKGNFPGRFSGRQFSNSRSEMNVSTLELGDSALYLCASSPLPQDRGNQPQHFGDGTRLSIL.

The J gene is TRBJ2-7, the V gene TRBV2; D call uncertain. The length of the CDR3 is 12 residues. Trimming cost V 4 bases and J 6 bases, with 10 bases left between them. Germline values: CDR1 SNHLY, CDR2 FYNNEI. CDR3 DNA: TGTGCCAGCAGTGGGTTCGGGTCCGAGCAGTACTTC. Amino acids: CASSGFGSEQYF. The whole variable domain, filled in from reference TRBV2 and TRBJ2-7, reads EPEVTQTPSHQVTQMGQEVILRCVPISNHLYFYWYRQILGQKVEFLVSFYNNEISEKSEIFDDQFSVERPDGSNFTLKIRSTKLEDSAMYFCASSGFGSEQYFGPGTRLTVT.

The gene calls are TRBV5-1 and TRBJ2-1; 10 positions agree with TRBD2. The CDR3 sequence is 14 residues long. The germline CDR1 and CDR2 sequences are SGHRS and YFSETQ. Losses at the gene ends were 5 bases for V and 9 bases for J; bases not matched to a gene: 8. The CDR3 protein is CASRGGTSDTEQFF. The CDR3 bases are TGCGCCAGCAGGGGCGGGACTAGCGATACTGAGCAGTTCTTC.

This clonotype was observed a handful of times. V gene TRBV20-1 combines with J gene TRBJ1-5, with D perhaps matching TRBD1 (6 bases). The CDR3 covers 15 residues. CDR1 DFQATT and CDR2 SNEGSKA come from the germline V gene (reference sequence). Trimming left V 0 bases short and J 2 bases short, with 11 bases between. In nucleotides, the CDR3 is TGCAGTGCTAGAGAGGGGGGCGCGGGCAATCAGCCCCAGCATTTT. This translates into CSAREGGAGNQPQHF.

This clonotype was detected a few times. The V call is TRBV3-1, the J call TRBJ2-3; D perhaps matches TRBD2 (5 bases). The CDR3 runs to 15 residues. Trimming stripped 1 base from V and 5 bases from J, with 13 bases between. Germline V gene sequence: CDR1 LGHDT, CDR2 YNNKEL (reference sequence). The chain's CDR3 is CASSQGLAFRDTQYF. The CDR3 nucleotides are TGTGCCAGCAGCCAAGGGCTAGCTTTTCGAGATACGCAGTATTTT.

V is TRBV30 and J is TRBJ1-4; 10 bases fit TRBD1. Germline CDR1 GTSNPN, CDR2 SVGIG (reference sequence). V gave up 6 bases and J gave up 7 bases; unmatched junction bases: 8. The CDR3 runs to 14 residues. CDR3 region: CACTRTGGGEKLFF. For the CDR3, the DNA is TGTGCCTGTACACGGACAGGGGGGGGTGAAAAACTGTTTTTT.

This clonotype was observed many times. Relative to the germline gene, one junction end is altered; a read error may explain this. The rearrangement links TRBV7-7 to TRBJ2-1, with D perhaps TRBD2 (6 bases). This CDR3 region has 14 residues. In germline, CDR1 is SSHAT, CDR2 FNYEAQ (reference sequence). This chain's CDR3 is CASSLGGPYNEQFF. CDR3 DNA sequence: TGTGCTAGCAGCTTGGGGGGTCCCTACAATGAGCAGTTCTTC.

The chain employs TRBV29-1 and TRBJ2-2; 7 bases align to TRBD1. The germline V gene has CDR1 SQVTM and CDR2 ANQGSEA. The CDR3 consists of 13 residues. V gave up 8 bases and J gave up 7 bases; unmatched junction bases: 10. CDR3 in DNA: TGCAGCACCCGTCCTTCAGGGGGCGGGGAGCTGTTTTTT. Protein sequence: CSTRPSGGGELFF.

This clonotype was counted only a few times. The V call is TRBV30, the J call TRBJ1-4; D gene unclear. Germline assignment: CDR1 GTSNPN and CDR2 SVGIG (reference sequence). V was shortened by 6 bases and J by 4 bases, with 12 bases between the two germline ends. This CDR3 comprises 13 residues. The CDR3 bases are TGTGCCTGCCGACCCATGATTAATGAAAAACTGTTTTTT. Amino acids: CACRPMINEKLFF.

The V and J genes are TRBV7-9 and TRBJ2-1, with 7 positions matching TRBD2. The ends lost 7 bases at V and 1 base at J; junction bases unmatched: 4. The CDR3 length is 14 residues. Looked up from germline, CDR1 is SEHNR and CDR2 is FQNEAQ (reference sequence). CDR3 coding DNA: TGTGCCAGCACGAGCGGGGATTCCTACAATGAGCAGTTCTTC. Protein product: CASTSGDSYNEQFF.

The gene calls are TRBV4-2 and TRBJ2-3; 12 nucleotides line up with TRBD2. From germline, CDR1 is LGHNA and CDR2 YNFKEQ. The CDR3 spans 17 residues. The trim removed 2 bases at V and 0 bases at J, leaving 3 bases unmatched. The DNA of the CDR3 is TGTGCCAGCAGCCAAAGGACTAGCGGGACTAGCACAGATACGCAGTATTTT. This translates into CASSQRTSGTSTDTQYF.

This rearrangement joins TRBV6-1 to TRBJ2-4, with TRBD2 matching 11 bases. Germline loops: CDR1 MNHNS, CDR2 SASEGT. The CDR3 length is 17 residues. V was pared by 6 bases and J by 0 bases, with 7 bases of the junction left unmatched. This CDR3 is CASRPLAGGLAKNIQYF. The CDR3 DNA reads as TGTGCCAGCAGGCCTTTAGCGGGAGGGCTAGCCAAAAACATTCAGTACTTC.

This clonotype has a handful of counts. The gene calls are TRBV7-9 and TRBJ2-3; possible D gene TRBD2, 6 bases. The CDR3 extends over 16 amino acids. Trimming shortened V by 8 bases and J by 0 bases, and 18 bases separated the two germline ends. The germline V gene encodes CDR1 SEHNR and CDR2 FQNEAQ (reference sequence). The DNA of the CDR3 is TGTGCCAGCGTGGGGGGTCTGCTTACTAGCACAGATACGCAGTATTTT. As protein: CASVGGLLTSTDTQYF.

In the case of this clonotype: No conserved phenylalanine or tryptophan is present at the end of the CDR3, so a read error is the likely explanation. The CDR3 spells CSVEEDSPSGYTV. CDR3 coding DNA: TGCAGCGTTGAAGAGGACAGTCCTTCTGGCTACACCGTC. The J gene is TRBJ1-2, the V gene TRBV29-1, with D possibly matching TRBD1 (6 bases). This CDR3 is built from 13 residues. Germline CDR1 is SQVTM and CDR2 is ANQGSEA. Trimming removed 0 bases from V and 7 bases from J, with 12 bases in between.

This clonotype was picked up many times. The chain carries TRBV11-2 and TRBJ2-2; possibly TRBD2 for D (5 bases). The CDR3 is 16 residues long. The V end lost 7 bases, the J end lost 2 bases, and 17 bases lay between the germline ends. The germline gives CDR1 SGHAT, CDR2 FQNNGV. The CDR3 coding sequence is TGTGCCAGCACTGAGGGATTCGGTTTTAACACCGGGGAGCTGTTTTTT. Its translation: CASTEGFGFNTGELFF.

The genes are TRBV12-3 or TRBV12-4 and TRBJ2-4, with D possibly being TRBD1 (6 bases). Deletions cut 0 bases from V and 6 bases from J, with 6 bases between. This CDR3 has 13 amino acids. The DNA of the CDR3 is TGTGCCAGCAGTTTAGCAGGGGGAAACATTCAGTACTTC. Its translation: CASSLAGGNIQYF.

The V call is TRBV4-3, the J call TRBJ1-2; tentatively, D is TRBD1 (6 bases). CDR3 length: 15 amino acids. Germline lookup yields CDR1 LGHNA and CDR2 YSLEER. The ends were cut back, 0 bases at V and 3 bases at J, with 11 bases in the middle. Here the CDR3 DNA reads TGCGCCAGCAGCCAAGATGTTGGGGGCTACTATGGCTACACCTTC. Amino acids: CASSQDVGGYYGYTF.